This TCR beta chain was sequenced in a study of blood T cell repertoires in COVID-19. Study overall: In each case, the material was cDNA or gDNA derived from T cells, B-cell-depleted T cells, or PBMCs.

Only in-frame clones appear in the TCRdb table, and some are missing; sequencing was by immunoSEQ multiplex PCR. This table holds 150,000 to 200,000 clones, roughly 80% found once. Many counts were recorded for this clone. Clinical history as reported by participants underpinned cohort assignment. The material sequenced was PBMCs or T cells enriched from blood (not recorded which). This TCR derives from a woman in her fifties or sixties who had recovered from COVID-19.

CDR3 sequence: CASSSGQLGNEQFF. Here the CDR3 DNA reads TGTGCCAGCAGCTCCGGACAACTTGGGAATGAGCAGTTCTTC. The rearrangement uses TRBV7-3 and TRBJ2-1; a possible D gene is TRBD1 (5 bases). V lost 4 bases and J 7 bases, leaving 14 bases between the germline ends. CDR1 is SGHTA, CDR2 FQGTGA, per germline. The CDR3 length is 14 residues.